Reported below is one TCR beta chain. Generated by immunoSEQ multiplex PCR, the TCRdb table keeps only in-frame clones and is missing some. This table has around 300,000 clones, about 83% appearing once. The CDR3 is 15 amino acids. Trimming cost V 0 bases and J 6 bases, with 12 bases left between them. CDR1 and CDR2 (germline): LGHDT, YNNKEL (reference sequence). This record comes from a study of blood T cell repertoires in COVID-19. The origin of this receptor is a woman aged 50 to 60 who had recovered from COVID-19. The chain recombines TRBV3-1 (or the pseudogene TRBV3-2) with TRBJ2-4, with D tentatively TRBD2 (6 bases). Sample: peripheral blood. For the CDR3, the DNA is TGTGCCAGCAGCCAAGATATTATGGAGGGAAACATTCAGTACTTC. It specifies CASSQDIMEGNIQYF.